The clone carrying this T cell receptor (beta chain) was recorded a few times. Antigen specificity is unknown. TCRdb fed the 5' RACE reads into MiXCR, producing one record per CDR3 protein. The sample lists about 350,000 distinct CDR3 sequences, approximately 13% occurring once. This sample is drawn from a study of T-cell memory formation after mild COVID-19. Study-wide context: The TCR clusters were mostly specific to one donor. Whole-study results and caveats: CD4+ contracting clones were mainly CM and EM; CD8+ ones, EMRA.

The CDR3 length is 15 residues. The V end was cut by 6 bases, the J end by 2 bases, with 14 bases between. Sequenced input: PBMCs or a T cell subset sorted from them (not recorded which). The receptor's source is a man aged 18 to 29 who had mild COVID-19 (a few samples of this study predate the infection). Cell type and time point are not known. The chain employs TRBV12-3 or TRBV12-4 and TRBJ2-1; possibly TRBD1 or TRBD2 for D (5 bases each). CDR3 DNA sequence: TGTGCCAGCAGCCCTCGGGACCCTCCCTACAATGAGCAGTTCTTC. Residues: CASSPRDPPYNEQFF.